This T cell receptor beta chain was sequenced during a study of T cell changes during pregnancy in multiple sclerosis. The CDR3 length is 15 residues. Germline CDR1 and CDR2: MNHEY and SMNVEV (reference sequence). V shed 6 bases and J 0 bases; nucleotides not matched to a gene: 7. Measured with immunoSEQ multiplex PCR; TCRdb has only the in-frame clones, and not every one. The sample includes tens of thousands of clones, roughly 94% of them seen just once. This receptor was identified in a female donor with multiple sclerosis, enrolled in a pregnancy study. The V and J genes are TRBV27 and TRBJ2-7, with 8 bases that match TRBD2. Sequenced here: CD8+ T cells from peripheral blood mononuclear cells, sampled after pregnancy. The CDR3 sequence is CASSGGLAGSYEQYF. CDR3 in DNA: TGTGCCAGCAGCGGGGGCCTAGCGGGCTCCTACGAGCAGTACTTC.